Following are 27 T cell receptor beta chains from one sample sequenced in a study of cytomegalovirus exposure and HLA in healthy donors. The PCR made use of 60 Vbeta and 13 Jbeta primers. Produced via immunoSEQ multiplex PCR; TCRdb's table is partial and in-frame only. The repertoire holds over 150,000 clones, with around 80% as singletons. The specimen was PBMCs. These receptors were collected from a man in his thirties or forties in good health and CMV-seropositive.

The CDR3 reads CASSLRQGDIQYF. Written as DNA, the CDR3 is TGTGCCAGCAGCTTAAGACAGGGTGACATTCAGTACTTC. The chain employs TRBV7-2 and TRBJ2-4; 7 bases agree with TRBD1. V dropped 2 bases and J dropped 8; count of bases not matched to a gene: 3. The germline V gene has CDR1 SGHTA and CDR2 FQGNSA. There are 13 residues in the CDR3.

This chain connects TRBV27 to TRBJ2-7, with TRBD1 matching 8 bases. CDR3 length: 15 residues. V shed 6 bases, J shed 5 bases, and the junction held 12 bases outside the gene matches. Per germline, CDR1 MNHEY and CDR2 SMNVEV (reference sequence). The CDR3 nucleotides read TGTGCCAGCAGGGACGGACAGGGCAGATTGGACGAGCAGTACTTC. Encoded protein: CASRDGQGRLDEQYF.

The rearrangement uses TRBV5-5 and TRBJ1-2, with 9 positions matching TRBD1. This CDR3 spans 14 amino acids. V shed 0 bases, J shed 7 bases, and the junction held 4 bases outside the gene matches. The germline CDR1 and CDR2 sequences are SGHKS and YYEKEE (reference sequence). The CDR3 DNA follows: TGTGCCAGCAGCTTGGAGGGACAGGGTTTTGGCTACACCTTC. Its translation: CASSLEGQGFGYTF. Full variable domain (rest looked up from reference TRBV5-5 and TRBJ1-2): DAGVTQSPTHLIKTRGQQVTLRCSPISGHKSVSWYQQVLGQGPQFIFQYYEKEERGRGNFPDRFSARQFPNYSSELNVNALLLGDSALYLCASSLEGQGFGYTFGSGTRLTVV.

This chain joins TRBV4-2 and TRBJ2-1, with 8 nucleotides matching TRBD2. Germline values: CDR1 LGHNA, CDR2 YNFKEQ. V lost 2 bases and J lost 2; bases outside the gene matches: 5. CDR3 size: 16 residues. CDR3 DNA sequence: TGTGCCAGCAGCCAACAGCGGGAGAGGACCTACAATGAGCAGTTCTTC. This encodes CASSQQRERTYNEQFF.

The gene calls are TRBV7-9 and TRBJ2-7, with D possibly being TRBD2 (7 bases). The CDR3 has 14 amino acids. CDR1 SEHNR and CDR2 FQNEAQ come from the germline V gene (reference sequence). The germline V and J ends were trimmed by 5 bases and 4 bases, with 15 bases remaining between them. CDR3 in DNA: TGTGCCAGCAGCCGCGAGGGGGGGAGGTACGAGCAGTACTTC. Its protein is CASSREGGRYEQYF.

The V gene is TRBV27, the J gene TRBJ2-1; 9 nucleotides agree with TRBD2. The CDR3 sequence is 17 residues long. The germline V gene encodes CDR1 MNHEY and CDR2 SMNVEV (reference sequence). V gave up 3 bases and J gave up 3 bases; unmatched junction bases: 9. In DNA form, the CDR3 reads TGTGCCAGCAGTTTCTCTGGGACTAGCAACAACTACAATGAGCAGTTCTTC. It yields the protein CASSFSGTSNNYNEQFF.

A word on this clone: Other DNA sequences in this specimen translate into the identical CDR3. The CDR3 sequence is CASSQEGRGGNEQFF. The CDR3 region has the DNA TGCGCCAGCAGCCAAGAGGGCCGGGGTGGCAATGAGCAGTTCTTC. The V gene is TRBV4-1, the J gene TRBJ2-1; weak D call: TRBD2 (5 bases). CDR3 size: 15 residues. CDR1 is MGHRA and CDR2 is YSYEKL in the germline V gene. V shed 0 bases and J shed 6 bases, with 12 bases lying between them.

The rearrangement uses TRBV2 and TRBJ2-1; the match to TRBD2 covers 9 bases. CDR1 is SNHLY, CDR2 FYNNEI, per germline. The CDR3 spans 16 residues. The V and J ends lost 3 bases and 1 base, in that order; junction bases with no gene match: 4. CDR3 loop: CASSELAGASYNEQFF. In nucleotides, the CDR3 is TGTGCCAGCAGTGAGTTAGCGGGAGCTTCCTACAATGAGCAGTTCTTC.

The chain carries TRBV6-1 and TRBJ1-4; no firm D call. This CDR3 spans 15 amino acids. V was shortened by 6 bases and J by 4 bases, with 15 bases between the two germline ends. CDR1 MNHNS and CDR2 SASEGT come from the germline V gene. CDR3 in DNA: TGTGCCAGCAGGTCCGTGACAAGCTATAATGAAAAACTGTTTTTT. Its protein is CASRSVTSYNEKLFF.

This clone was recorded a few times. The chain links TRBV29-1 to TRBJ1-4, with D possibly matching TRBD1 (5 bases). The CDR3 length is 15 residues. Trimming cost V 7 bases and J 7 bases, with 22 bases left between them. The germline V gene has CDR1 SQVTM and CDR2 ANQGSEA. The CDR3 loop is CSAGSGSGLGEKLFF. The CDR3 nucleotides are TGCAGCGCCGGAAGCGGGTCGGGGCTTGGTGAAAAACTGTTTTTT. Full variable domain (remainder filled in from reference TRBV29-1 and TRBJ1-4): SAVISQKPSRDICQRGTSLTIQCQVDSQVTMMFWYRQQPGQSLTLIATANQGSEATYESGFVIDKFPISRPNLTFSTLTVSNMSPEDSSIYLCSAGSGSGLGEKLFFGSGTQLSVL.

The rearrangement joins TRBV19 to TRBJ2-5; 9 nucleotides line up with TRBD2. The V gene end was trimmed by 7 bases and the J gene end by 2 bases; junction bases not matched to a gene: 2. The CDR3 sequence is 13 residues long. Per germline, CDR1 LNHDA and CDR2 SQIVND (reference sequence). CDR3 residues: CASKTSGQETQYF. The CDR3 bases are TGTGCCAGTAAGACTAGCGGACAAGAGACCCAGTACTTC.

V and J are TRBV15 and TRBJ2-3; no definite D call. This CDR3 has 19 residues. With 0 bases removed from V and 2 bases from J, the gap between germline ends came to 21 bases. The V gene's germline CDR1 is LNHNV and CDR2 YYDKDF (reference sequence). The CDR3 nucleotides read TGTGCCACCAGCAGAGACGAATTTGGTGGAGAGGCGAACACAGATACGCAGTATTTT. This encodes CATSRDEFGGEANTDTQYF.

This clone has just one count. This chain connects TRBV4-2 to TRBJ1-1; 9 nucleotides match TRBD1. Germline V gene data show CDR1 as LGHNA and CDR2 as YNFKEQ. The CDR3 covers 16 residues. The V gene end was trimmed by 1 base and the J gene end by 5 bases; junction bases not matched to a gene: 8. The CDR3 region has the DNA TGTGCCAGCAGCCAAGCTCTGACAGGGGGTCAAACTGAAGCTTTCTTT. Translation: CASSQALTGGQTEAFF.

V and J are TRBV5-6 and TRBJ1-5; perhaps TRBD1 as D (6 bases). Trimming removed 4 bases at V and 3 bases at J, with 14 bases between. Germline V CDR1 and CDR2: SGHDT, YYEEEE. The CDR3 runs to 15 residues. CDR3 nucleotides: TGTGCCAGCAGCCATCGACAGGAGCCCAATCAGCCCCAGCATTTT. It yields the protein CASSHRQEPNQPQHF.

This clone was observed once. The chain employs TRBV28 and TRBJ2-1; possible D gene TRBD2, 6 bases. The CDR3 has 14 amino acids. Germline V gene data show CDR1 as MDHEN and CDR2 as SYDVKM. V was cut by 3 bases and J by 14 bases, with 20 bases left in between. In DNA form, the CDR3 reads TGTGCCAGCAGTTTGGAGGGTCGTTTCACGACGAAGTTCTTC. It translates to CASSLEGRFTTKFF.

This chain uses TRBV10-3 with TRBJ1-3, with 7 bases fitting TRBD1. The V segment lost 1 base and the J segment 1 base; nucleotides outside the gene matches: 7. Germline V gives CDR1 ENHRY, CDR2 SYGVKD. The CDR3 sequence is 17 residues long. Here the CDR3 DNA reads TGTGCCATCAGTGAGTACGGGACAGTATCTTCTGGAAACACCATATATTTT. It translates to CAISEYGTVSSGNTIYF.

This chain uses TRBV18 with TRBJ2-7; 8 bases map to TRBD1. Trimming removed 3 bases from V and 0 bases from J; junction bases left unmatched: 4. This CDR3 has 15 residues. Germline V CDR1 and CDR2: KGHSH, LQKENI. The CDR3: CASSPGTGGSYEQYF. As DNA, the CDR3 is TGTGCCAGCTCACCCGGGACAGGAGGCTCCTACGAGCAGTACTTC.

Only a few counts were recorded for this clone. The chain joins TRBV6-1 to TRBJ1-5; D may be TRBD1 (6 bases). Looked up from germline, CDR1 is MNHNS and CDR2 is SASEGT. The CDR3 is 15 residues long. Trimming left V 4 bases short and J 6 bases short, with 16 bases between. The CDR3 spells CASSGPLTGLQPQHF. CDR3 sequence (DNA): TGTGCCAGCAGTGGACCGTTGACAGGCCTTCAGCCCCAGCATTTT.

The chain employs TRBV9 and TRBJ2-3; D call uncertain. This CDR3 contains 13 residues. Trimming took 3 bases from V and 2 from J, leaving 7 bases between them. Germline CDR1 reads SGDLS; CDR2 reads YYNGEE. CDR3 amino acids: CASSADNTDTQYF. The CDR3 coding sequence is TGTGCCAGCAGCGCAGACAACACAGATACGCAGTATTTT.

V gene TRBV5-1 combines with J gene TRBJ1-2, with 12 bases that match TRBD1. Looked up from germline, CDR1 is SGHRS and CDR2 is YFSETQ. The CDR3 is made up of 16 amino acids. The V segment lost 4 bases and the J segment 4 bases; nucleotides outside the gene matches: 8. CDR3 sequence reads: CASSPGGTGGGYGYTF. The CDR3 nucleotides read TGCGCCAGCAGCCCAGGGGGGACAGGGGGCGGCTATGGCTACACCTTC.

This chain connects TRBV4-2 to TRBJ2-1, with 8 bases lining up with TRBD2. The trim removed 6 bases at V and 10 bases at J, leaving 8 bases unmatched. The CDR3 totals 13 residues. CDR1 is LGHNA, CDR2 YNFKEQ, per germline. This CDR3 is CASSHVSGGEQFF. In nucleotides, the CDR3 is TGTGCCAGCAGTCATGTTTCGGGGGGGGAGCAGTTCTTC.

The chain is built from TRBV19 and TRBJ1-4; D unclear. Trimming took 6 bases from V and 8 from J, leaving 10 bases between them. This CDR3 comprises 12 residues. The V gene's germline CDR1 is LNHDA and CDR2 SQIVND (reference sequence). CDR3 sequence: CASSRHSEKLFF. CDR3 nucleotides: TGTGCCAGTAGCCGACATTCAGAAAAACTGTTTTTT.

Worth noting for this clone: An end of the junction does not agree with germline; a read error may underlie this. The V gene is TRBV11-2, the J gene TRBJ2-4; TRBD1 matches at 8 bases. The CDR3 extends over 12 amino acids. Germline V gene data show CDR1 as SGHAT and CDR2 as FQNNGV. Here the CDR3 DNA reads TGTGCCAGCAGCTTAGGGACAGGGATTCTGAGCTTC. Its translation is CASSLGTGILSF.

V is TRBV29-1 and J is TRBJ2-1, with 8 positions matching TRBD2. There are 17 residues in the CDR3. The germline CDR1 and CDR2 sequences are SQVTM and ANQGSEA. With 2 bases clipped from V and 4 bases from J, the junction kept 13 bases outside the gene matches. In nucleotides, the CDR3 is TGCAGCGTTGAACTAGCGGGCCGAGGGTCCGTTTACAATGAGCAGTTCTTC. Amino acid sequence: CSVELAGRGSVYNEQFF.

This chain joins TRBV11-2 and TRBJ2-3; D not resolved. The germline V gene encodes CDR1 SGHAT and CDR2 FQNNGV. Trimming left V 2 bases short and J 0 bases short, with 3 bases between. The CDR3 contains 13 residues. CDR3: CASSLSSTDTQYF. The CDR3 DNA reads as TGTGCCAGCAGCTTATCTAGCACAGATACGCAGTATTTT. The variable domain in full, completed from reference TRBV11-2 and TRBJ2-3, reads EAGVAQSPRYKIIEKRQSVAFWCNPISGHATLYWYQQILGQGPKLLIQFQNNGVVDDSQLPKDRFSAERLKGVDSTLKIQPAKLEDSAVYLCASSLSSTDTQYFGPGTRLTVL.

The CDR3 sequence is CSVARDRGSGANVLTF. CDR3 in DNA: TGCAGCGTCGCCCGGGACAGGGGCTCTGGGGCCAACGTCCTGACTTTC. This chain links TRBV29-1 with TRBJ2-6; 10 bases map to TRBD1. CDR1 SQVTM and CDR2 ANQGSEA come from the germline V gene. The junction had 5 bases not matched to a gene; V was cut back by 6 bases and J by 0 bases. The CDR3 extends over 16 amino acids.

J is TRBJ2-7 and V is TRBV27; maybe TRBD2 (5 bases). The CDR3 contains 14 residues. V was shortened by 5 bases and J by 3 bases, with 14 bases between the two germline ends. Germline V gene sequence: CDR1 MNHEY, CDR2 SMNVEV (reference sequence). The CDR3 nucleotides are TGTGCCAGCAGTCCCCACGGGGATGGCTACGAGCAGTACTTC. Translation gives CASSPHGDGYEQYF.